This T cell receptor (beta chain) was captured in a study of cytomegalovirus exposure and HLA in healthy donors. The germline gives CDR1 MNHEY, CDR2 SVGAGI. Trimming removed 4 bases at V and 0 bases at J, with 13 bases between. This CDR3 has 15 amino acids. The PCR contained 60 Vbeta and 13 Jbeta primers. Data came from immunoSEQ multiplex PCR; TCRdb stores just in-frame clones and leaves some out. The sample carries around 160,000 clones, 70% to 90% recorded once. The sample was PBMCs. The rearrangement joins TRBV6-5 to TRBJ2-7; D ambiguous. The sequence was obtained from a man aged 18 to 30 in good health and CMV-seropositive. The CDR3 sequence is CASSSRFSSSYEQYF. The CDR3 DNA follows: TGTGCCAGCAGTTCCAGATTCTCTAGCTCCTACGAGCAGTACTTC.